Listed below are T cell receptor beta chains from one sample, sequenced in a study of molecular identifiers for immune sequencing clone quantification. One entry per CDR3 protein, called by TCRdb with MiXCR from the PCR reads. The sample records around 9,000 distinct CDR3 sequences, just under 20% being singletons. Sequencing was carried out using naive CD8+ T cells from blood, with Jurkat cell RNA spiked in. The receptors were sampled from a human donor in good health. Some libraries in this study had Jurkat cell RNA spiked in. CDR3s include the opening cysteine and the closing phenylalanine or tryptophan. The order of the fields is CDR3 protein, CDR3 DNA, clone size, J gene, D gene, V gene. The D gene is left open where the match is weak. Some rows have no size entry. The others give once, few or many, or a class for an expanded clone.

CDR3 protein: CASSLSASGDDTQYF; CDR3 DNA: TGTGCCAGCAGTTTATCGGCGTCAGGGGACGATACGCAGTATTTT; clone size: medium-sized; J gene: TRBJ2-3; D gene: NA; V gene: TRBV12-3/TRBV12-4
CDR3 protein: CASSPLQGSANVLTF; CDR3 DNA: TGTGCCAGCAGTCCCTTACAGGGGTCGGCCAACGTCCTGACTTTC; clone size: NA; J gene: TRBJ2-6; D gene: TRBD1; V gene: TRBV27
CDR3 protein: CASSLGPYSNQPQHF; CDR3 DNA: TGTGCCAGCAGCTTAGGGCCATATAGCAATCAGCCCCAGCATTTT; clone size: medium-sized; J gene: TRBJ1-5; D gene: NA; V gene: TRBV7-9
CDR3 protein: CASSHGTGAEAFF; CDR3 DNA: TGTGCCAGCAGTCACGGGACAGGGGCTGAAGCTTTCTTT; clone size: NA; J gene: TRBJ1-1; D gene: TRBD1; V gene: TRBV6-2/TRBV6-3
CDR3 protein: CASSMDVVNTQYF; CDR3 DNA: TGTGCCAGTAGTATGGATGTGGTAAATACGCAGTATTTT; clone size: medium-sized; J gene: TRBJ2-3; D gene: NA; V gene: TRBV19
CDR3 protein: CASSAPGRSTDTQYF; CDR3 DNA: TGTGCCAGCAGCGCGCCGGGACGCAGCACAGATACGCAGTATTTT; clone size: NA; J gene: TRBJ2-3; D gene: NA; V gene: TRBV6-6
CDR3 protein: CSASGGGAFLETQYF; CDR3 DNA: TGCAGTGCTAGCGGCGGCGGGGCGTTTTTAGAGACCCAGTACTTC; clone size: many; J gene: TRBJ2-5; D gene: NA; V gene: TRBV20-1
CDR3 protein: CASSFRGGRFHEQYF; CDR3 DNA: TGTGCCAGCAGTTTTCGGGGCGGGAGATTCCACGAGCAGTACTTC; clone size: many; J gene: TRBJ2-7; D gene: TRBD2; V gene: TRBV28
CDR3 protein: CASSSTLIGTGAYEQYF; CDR3 DNA: TGTGCCAGCAGTTCCACTCTAATTGGGACAGGAGCCTACGAGCAGTACTTC; clone size: medium-sized; J gene: TRBJ2-7; D gene: TRBD1; V gene: TRBV12-3/TRBV12-4
CDR3 protein: CSVDQGPGTF; CDR3 DNA: TGCAGCGTTGATCAAGGTCCTGGAACCTTC; clone size: many; J gene: TRBJ1-2; D gene: NA; V gene: TRBV29-1
CDR3 protein: CSALWREGLPYEQYF; CDR3 DNA: TGCAGTGCCTTGTGGCGGGAGGGCCTCCCCTACGAGCAGTACTTC; clone size: medium-sized; J gene: TRBJ2-7; D gene: TRBD2; V gene: TRBV20-1
CDR3 protein: CASSLYPGSSTDTQYF; CDR3 DNA: TGTGCCAGCAGTCTTTACCCCGGGTCAAGCACAGATACGCAGTATTTT; clone size: medium-sized; J gene: TRBJ2-3; D gene: NA; V gene: TRBV27
CDR3 protein: CSAKLGLEQFF; CDR3 DNA: TGCAGTGCTAAGTTAGGGTTAGAGCAGTTCTTC; clone size: many; J gene: TRBJ2-1; D gene: NA; V gene: TRBV20-1
CDR3 protein: CASSYELGPGLPLDEQYF; CDR3 DNA: TGTGCCAGCAGTTATGAACTCGGCCCGGGACTACCCTTAGACGAGCAGTACTTC; clone size: medium-sized; J gene: TRBJ2-7; D gene: TRBD2; V gene: TRBV6-5
CDR3 protein: CSVVVNTEAFF; CDR3 DNA: TGCAGCGTTGTGGTGAACACTGAAGCTTTCTTT; clone size: medium-sized; J gene: TRBJ1-1; D gene: NA; V gene: TRBV29-1
CDR3 protein: CASSQAGLAGGRGIRTDTQYF; CDR3 DNA: TGTGCCAGCAGCCAAGCCGGACTAGCGGGGGGGCGGGGAATACGCACAGATACGCAGTATTTT; clone size: many; J gene: TRBJ2-3; D gene: TRBD2; V gene: TRBV3-1
CDR3 protein: CASNYQGASYNSPLHF; CDR3 DNA: TGTGCCAGCAACTACCAGGGGGCCTCCTATAATTCACCCCTCCACTTT; clone size: many; J gene: TRBJ1-6; D gene: TRBD1; V gene: TRBV27
CDR3 protein: CASRPDSSPLETQYF; CDR3 DNA: TGTGCCAGCAGGCCCGACAGTTCTCCCCTGGAGACCCAGTACTTC; clone size: once; J gene: TRBJ2-5; D gene: NA; V gene: TRBV6-5
CDR3 protein: CASSPRDPSLKEQYF; CDR3 DNA: TGTGCCAGCAGTCCTCGAGACCCAAGCTTGAAAGAGCAGTACTTC; clone size: many; J gene: TRBJ2-7; D gene: NA; V gene: TRBV2
CDR3 protein: CASTPRMQETQYF; CDR3 DNA: TGTGCCAGCACCCCGAGGATGCAAGAGACCCAGTACTTC; clone size: many; J gene: TRBJ2-5; D gene: NA; V gene: TRBV5-6
CDR3 protein: CAGSGKGGAGSSYEQYF; CDR3 DNA: TGTGCCGGCAGCGGCAAAGGTGGGGCAGGGTCATCCTACGAGCAGTACTTC; clone size: NA; J gene: TRBJ2-7; D gene: NA; V gene: TRBV5-4
CDR3 protein: CSARDIDGRALYEQFF; CDR3 DNA: TGCAGTGCTAGAGATATTGACGGGAGGGCCCTTTATGAGCAGTTCTTC; clone size: many; J gene: TRBJ2-1; D gene: TRBD2; V gene: TRBV20-1
CDR3 protein: CASSYLAGVAYEQYF; CDR3 DNA: TGTGCCAGCAGCTACCTGGCGGGGGTCGCCTACGAGCAGTACTTC; clone size: many; J gene: TRBJ2-7; D gene: TRBD2; V gene: TRBV5-4
CDR3 protein: CASSEGPLLAGAYNEQFF; CDR3 DNA: TGTGCCAGCAGTGAAGGGCCCCTCTTAGCGGGAGCCTACAATGAGCAGTTCTTC; clone size: many; J gene: TRBJ2-1; D gene: TRBD2; V gene: TRBV2
CDR3 protein: CSVRWEGAPTNEKLFF; CDR3 DNA: TGCAGTGTGAGATGGGAGGGGGCGCCAACTAATGAAAAACTGTTTTTT; clone size: many; J gene: TRBJ1-4; D gene: TRBD1; V gene: TRBV20-1
CDR3 protein: CASSFEGSSYEQYF; CDR3 DNA: TGTGCCAGCAGTTTTGAAGGGTCCTCCTACGAGCAGTACTTC; clone size: many; J gene: TRBJ2-7; D gene: NA; V gene: TRBV27
CDR3 protein: CASSPPGHNTGELLF; CDR3 DNA: TGTGCCAGCTCACCTCCGGGGCACAACACCGGGGAGCTGCTTTTT; clone size: NA; J gene: TRBJ2-2; D gene: NA; V gene: TRBV18
CDR3 protein: CAAEREVPGSYNEQFF; CDR3 DNA: TGTGCCGCGGAGCGGGAGGTCCCAGGCTCCTACAATGAGCAGTTCTTC; clone size: medium-sized; J gene: TRBJ2-1; D gene: TRBD2; V gene: TRBV28
CDR3 protein: CAISEWDRPDEAFF; CDR3 DNA: TGTGCCATCAGTGAATGGGACCGACCAGATGAAGCTTTCTTT; clone size: many; J gene: TRBJ1-1; D gene: NA; V gene: TRBV10-3
CDR3 protein: CASSLPGQGAPLHGELFF; CDR3 DNA: TGTGCCAGCAGCTTACCGGGACAGGGGGCTCCCCTGCACGGGGAGCTGTTTTTT; clone size: many; J gene: TRBJ2-2; D gene: TRBD1; V gene: TRBV7-9
CDR3 protein: CAGSLLDSNQPQHF; CDR3 DNA: TGTGCCGGCAGCTTACTTGATAGCAATCAGCCCCAGCATTTT; clone size: NA; J gene: TRBJ1-5; D gene: NA; V gene: TRBV7-9
CDR3 protein: CASSLSSVYEQYF; CDR3 DNA: TGTGCCAGCAGCCTTTCCAGTGTCTACGAGCAGTACTTC; clone size: medium-sized; J gene: TRBJ2-7; D gene: NA; V gene: TRBV28
CDR3 protein: CASKGLPQDEQFF; CDR3 DNA: TGTGCCAGTAAGGGTCTCCCCCAGGATGAGCAGTTCTTC; clone size: many; J gene: TRBJ2-1; D gene: NA; V gene: TRBV28